Listed below are T cell receptor beta chains from one sample, sequenced in a study of blood T cell repertoires in COVID-19. Only in-frame clones appear in the TCRdb table, and some are missing; sequencing was by immunoSEQ multiplex PCR. The repertoire holds about 270,000 clones, with approximately 89% as singletons. Source material: PBMCs or T cells enriched from blood (not recorded which). Receptors originate from a man aged 40-55 years who had been exposed to COVID-19. CDR3s include the opening cysteine and the closing phenylalanine or tryptophan. The order of the fields is CDR3 DNA, CDR3 protein, clone size, V gene, J gene, D gene. D genes are given only for firm matches. Clone sizes are given selectively: once, few, many, or a class where the clone is expanded.

CDR3 DNA: TGTGCCAGCAGCTTGGGGGGACAGGGAACCTACGAGCAGTACTTC
CDR3 protein: CASSLGGQGTYEQYF
clone size: NA
V gene: TRBV5-4
J gene: TRBJ2-7
D gene: TRBD1

CDR3 DNA: TGTGCCAGTAGTATGGACAGGAGATATAGCAATCAGCCCCAGCATTTT
CDR3 protein: CASSMDRRYSNQPQHF
clone size: once
V gene: TRBV19
J gene: TRBJ1-5
D gene: TRBD1

CDR3 DNA: TGTGCCAGCAGGTACAGGGGGAGCAATGAGCAGTTCTTC
CDR3 protein: CASRYRGSNEQFF
clone size: once
V gene: TRBV7-6
J gene: TRBJ2-1
D gene: TRBD1

CDR3 DNA: TGTGCCTGGAGTGTAGGGGGGGGATACAATCAGCCCCAGCATTTT
CDR3 protein: CAWSVGGGYNQPQHF
clone size: NA
V gene: TRBV30
J gene: TRBJ1-5
D gene: NA

CDR3 DNA: TGTGCCAGCACCAAACCCGGGTCGACGAACACTGAAGCTTTCTTT
CDR3 protein: CASTKPGSTNTEAFF
clone size: NA
V gene: TRBV27
J gene: TRBJ1-1
D gene: NA

CDR3 DNA: TGCAGCGTAAGAACGGGGGGTTACTATGGCTACACCTTC
CDR3 protein: CSVRTGGYYGYTF
clone size: NA
V gene: TRBV29-1
J gene: TRBJ1-2
D gene: NA

CDR3 DNA: TGTGCCAGCAGTGAAGGGTGGGGGGGTGACACCATATATTTT
CDR3 protein: CASSEGWGGDTIYF
clone size: NA
V gene: TRBV6-1
J gene: TRBJ1-3
D gene: NA

CDR3 DNA: TGTGCCACCTCGGGGGCGCGGGGGGAAAAACTGTTTTTT
CDR3 protein: CATSGARGEKLFF
clone size: NA
V gene: TRBV28
J gene: TRBJ1-4
D gene: NA

CDR3 DNA: TGTGCCAGCGGGGACAGGGGGTCCTACGAGCAGTACTTC
CDR3 protein: CASGDRGSYEQYF
clone size: NA
V gene: TRBV7-2
J gene: TRBJ2-7
D gene: TRBD1

CDR3 DNA: TGTGCTAGTGGTCCCCCCACCAGCGGGGGTCGAGATGAGCAGTTCTTC
CDR3 protein: CASGPPTSGGRDEQFF
clone size: NA
V gene: TRBV12-5
J gene: TRBJ2-1
D gene: TRBD2

CDR3 DNA: TGTGCCAGAAGCGCGGGGACAGGCGGCCTCAATCAGCCCCAGCATTTT
CDR3 protein: CARSAGTGGLNQPQHF
clone size: NA
V gene: TRBV5-3
J gene: TRBJ1-5
D gene: TRBD1

CDR3 DNA: TGCGCCAGCAGCTTGGGACTAGCTACGAACACCGGGGAGCTGTTTTTT
CDR3 protein: CASSLGLATNTGELFF
clone size: NA
V gene: TRBV5-1
J gene: TRBJ2-2
D gene: TRBD2

CDR3 DNA: TGTGCCAGCTTGCCACGAGGGTCGTCCTACGAGCAGTACTTC
CDR3 protein: CASLPRGSSYEQYF
clone size: few
V gene: TRBV2
J gene: TRBJ2-7
D gene: NA

CDR3 DNA: TGTGCCACCAGCAGGCAGGACACCTCCTACAATGAGCAGTTCTTC
CDR3 protein: CATSRQDTSYNEQFF
clone size: once
V gene: TRBV15
J gene: TRBJ2-1
D gene: NA

CDR3 DNA: TGTGCCAGCAGCATAGGAGGGGCTAGCGGCTACGAGCAGTACTTC
CDR3 protein: CASSIGGASGYEQYF
clone size: NA
V gene: TRBV11-1
J gene: TRBJ2-7
D gene: TRBD2

CDR3 DNA: TGTGCCAGCAGGTCTCTTAACAGGGGAAAGAACACCGGGGAGCTGTTTTTT
CDR3 protein: CASRSLNRGKNTGELFF
clone size: NA
V gene: TRBV11-2
J gene: TRBJ2-2
D gene: TRBD1

CDR3 DNA: TGTGCCAGCAGCAGCTACAGGGGGCGCGACGAGCAGTACTTC
CDR3 protein: CASSSYRGRDEQYF
clone size: NA
V gene: TRBV21-1
J gene: TRBJ2-7
D gene: NA

CDR3 DNA: TGTGCCAGCAGTTTGGGTGGGTTTTCTAGCGTAACCTACGAGCAGTACTTC
CDR3 protein: CASSLGGFSSVTYEQYF
clone size: NA
V gene: TRBV27
J gene: TRBJ2-7
D gene: NA

CDR3 DNA: TGTGCCAGCAGTGAAAAGACAGGGAGGCAAGAGACCCAGTACTTC
CDR3 protein: CASSEKTGRQETQYF
clone size: NA
V gene: TRBV2
J gene: TRBJ2-5
D gene: NA

CDR3 DNA: TGTGCCAGCAGCTTGGGCTTGGGACAAGGAGAAGAGACCCAGTACTTC
CDR3 protein: CASSLGLGQGEETQYF
clone size: NA
V gene: TRBV7-3
J gene: TRBJ2-5
D gene: NA

CDR3 DNA: TGTGCCAGCAGCTTTGAGGGCGGGAGGTCCCATGAGCAGTTCTTC
CDR3 protein: CASSFEGGRSHEQFF
clone size: NA
V gene: TRBV5-4
J gene: TRBJ2-1
D gene: TRBD2

CDR3 DNA: TGTGCCAGTAGTATAACCCCTAGCGGCGGGGAGCTGTTTTTT
CDR3 protein: CASSITPSGGELFF
clone size: NA
V gene: TRBV19
J gene: TRBJ2-2
D gene: TRBD2

CDR3 DNA: TGTGCCAGCAGCTTGCGGACTAGCGGGCTTTCCGATGGTTTCAATGAGCAGTTCTTC
CDR3 protein: CASSLRTSGLSDGFNEQFF
clone size: NA
V gene: TRBV7-2
J gene: TRBJ2-1
D gene: TRBD2

CDR3 DNA: TGTGCCAGCAGCCAAGCCTGGGGGGGAGACGAGCAGTACTTC
CDR3 protein: CASSQAWGGDEQYF
clone size: NA
V gene: TRBV4-2
J gene: TRBJ2-7
D gene: TRBD2

CDR3 DNA: TGTGCCAGCAACCGACAGGGAGCTAATGAAAAACTGTTTTTT
CDR3 protein: CASNRQGANEKLFF
clone size: NA
V gene: TRBV2
J gene: TRBJ1-4
D gene: TRBD1

CDR3 DNA: TGTGCCAGCAGCTTAGTAGCCACCGAGCGGCAAGAGACCCAGTACTTC
CDR3 protein: CASSLVATERQETQYF
clone size: few
V gene: TRBV11-2
J gene: TRBJ2-5
D gene: NA

CDR3 DNA: TGCGCCAGCAGCTTGGTTGGGACTCACTACGAGCAGTACTTC
CDR3 protein: CASSLVGTHYEQYF
clone size: NA
V gene: TRBV5-1
J gene: TRBJ2-7
D gene: NA

CDR3 DNA: TGCAGTGCTAGTCGACTAGACCTGAATGAGCAGTTCTTC
CDR3 protein: CSASRLDLNEQFF
clone size: NA
V gene: TRBV20-1
J gene: TRBJ2-1
D gene: NA

CDR3 DNA: TGTGCCAGCAGCGCGGACAGGGGCGGGTCACCCCTCCACTTT
CDR3 protein: CASSADRGGSPLHF
clone size: NA
V gene: TRBV9
J gene: TRBJ1-6
D gene: TRBD1

CDR3 DNA: TGTGCCAGCAGCCCAAGACGGACAGGACGGGGTGAAAAACTGTTTTTT
CDR3 protein: CASSPRRTGRGEKLFF
clone size: NA
V gene: TRBV11-2
J gene: TRBJ1-4
D gene: TRBD1

CDR3 DNA: TGTGCCAGTAGTGTAACAGGGGGTGATCAGCCCCAGCATTTT
CDR3 protein: CASSVTGGDQPQHF
clone size: NA
V gene: TRBV19
J gene: TRBJ1-5
D gene: TRBD1

CDR3 DNA: TGTGCCAGCAGTCTAGGGACACAGGTAGATTCACCCCTCCACTTT
CDR3 protein: CASSLGTQVDSPLHF
clone size: NA
V gene: TRBV6-5
J gene: TRBJ1-6
D gene: NA

CDR3 DNA: TGTGCTAGTGGTTTAGGACTAGCGGCATACAATGAGCAGTTCTTC
CDR3 protein: CASGLGLAAYNEQFF
clone size: NA
V gene: TRBV12-5
J gene: TRBJ2-1
D gene: TRBD2

CDR3 DNA: TGTGCCAGCAGCCAAGAAACGAATGGACAGGGACGCTATGGCTACACCTTC
CDR3 protein: CASSQETNGQGRYGYTF
clone size: NA
V gene: TRBV4-2
J gene: TRBJ1-2
D gene: TRBD1

CDR3 DNA: TGCGCCAGCAGTGCTACGGGAGTCAACACCGGGGAGCTGTTTTTT
CDR3 protein: CASSATGVNTGELFF
clone size: NA
V gene: TRBV10-2
J gene: TRBJ2-2
D gene: NA

CDR3 DNA: TGTGCCACCAGTGAACCGGGACTAGCGTCTCACAATGAGCAGTTCTTC
CDR3 protein: CATSEPGLASHNEQFF
clone size: few
V gene: TRBV24-1
J gene: TRBJ2-1
D gene: TRBD2

CDR3 DNA: TGTGCCAGCAGTGAATGGACAGCTCACACCGGGGAGCTGTTTTTT
CDR3 protein: CASSEWTAHTGELFF
clone size: NA
V gene: TRBV2
J gene: TRBJ2-2
D gene: NA

CDR3 DNA: TGCGCCAGCAGCTTGGGTCCCCTTACGGGGGAGACCCAGTACTTC
CDR3 protein: CASSLGPLTGETQYF
clone size: NA
V gene: TRBV5-1
J gene: TRBJ2-5
D gene: NA

CDR3 DNA: TGTGCCAGTAGTGACAGGGACTATGGCTACACCTTC
CDR3 protein: CASSDRDYGYTF
clone size: NA
V gene: TRBV19
J gene: TRBJ1-2
D gene: TRBD1